The present entry profiles one T cell receptor beta chain with its context. The entry originates in a study of T cells after yellow fever vaccination. TCRdb analysed the 5' RACE reads with MiXCR anew, one entry per CDR3 protein. The sample lists fewer than 400,000 distinct CDR3 sequences; roughly 6.1% were seen once. The V and J ends lost 5 bases and 5 bases, in that order; junction bases with no gene match: 2. Germline CDR1 is SEHNR and CDR2 is FQNEAQ (reference sequence). CDR3 length equals 12 residues. This material consisted of PBMCs, taken 5 days after the yellow fever booster vaccination. V usage is TRBV7-9 and J usage is TRBJ2-7; 8 nucleotides line up with TRBD2. The origin of this receptor is a man aged 30 to 39 who received the YFV17D yellow fever vaccine. Written as DNA, the CDR3 is TGTGCCAGCAGCCCGGGAGGGGACGAGCAGTACTTC. It yields the protein CASSPGGDEQYF.